This section outlines one T cell receptor (beta chain) sequence together with its context. Source study methods: Counts of nucleated cells, estimated from reference gene primer amplification, were obtained. Some clones are missing from TCRdb's copy, which holds only in-frame ones; the method was immunoSEQ multiplex PCR. D and trimming come from the DNA, and the V and J calls and clone size come from that table. The sample yields tens of thousands of clones, roughly 90% seen once. The data stem from a study of blood T cell repertoires in COVID-19. Germline trimming cut 6 bases from V and 5 bases from J; bases unmatched to any gene: 9. The CDR3 extends over 17 amino acids. The V gene's germline CDR1 is SNHLY and CDR2 FYNNEI.

This sequence joins TRBV2 and TRBJ2-2; 13 nucleotides match TRBD2. Input material: peripheral blood. The clonotype comes from a man aged 55 to 70 with acute or convalescent COVID-19. CDR3 loop: CASSFPGLAGWTGELFF. CDR3 sequence (DNA): TGTGCCAGCAGCTTCCCGGGACTAGCGGGGTGGACCGGGGAGCTGTTTTTT. The complete variable domain, with remaining parts taken from reference TRBV2 and TRBJ2-2, reads EPEVTQTPSHQVTQMGQEVILRCVPISNHLYFYWYRQILGQKVEFLVSFYNNEISEKSEIFDDQFSVERPDGSNFTLKIRSTKLEDSAMYFCASSFPGLAGWTGELFFGEGSRLTVL.